This paragraph covers one TCR beta chain sequence. Other DNA sequences in this specimen translate into the identical CDR3. The data belong to a study of control samples from healthy donors and cancer patients. This table comes from immunoSEQ multiplex PCR, and its TCRdb copy is limited to in-frame clones, with some not included. The sample shows 110,000 to 150,000 clones, roughly 90% of them seen only once. The germline V gene has CDR1 SGDLS and CDR2 YYNGEE. Trimming took 0 bases from V and 9 from J, leaving 10 bases between them. There are 14 residues in the CDR3. The sample was blood. The chain couples TRBV9 to TRBJ1-6, with D hard to call. The source of this sequence is a man aged 30 to 39 in good health. CDR3 loop: CASSVDGGGSPLHF. As DNA, the CDR3 is TGTGCCAGCAGCGTAGATGGTGGAGGTTCACCCCTCCACTTT. The whole variable domain, remainder taken from reference TRBV9 and TRBJ1-6, is DSGVTQTPKHLITATGQRVTLRCSPRSGDLSVYWYQQSLDQGLQFLIQYYNGEERAKGNILERFSAQQFPDLHSELNLSSLELGDSALYFCASSVDGGGSPLHFGNGTRLTVT.